The clone carrying this TCR beta chain was picked up a small number of times. This sample is drawn from a study of regulatory T cells in long-lasting Graves disease. Looking at the study overall: Graves' cases, newly diagnosed, had used antithyroid drugs under 3 months.

Time point defined: newly diagnosed GD, antithyroid drugs for less than 3 months. PBMCs were the source of the RNA used for TCR sequencing. An endocrinology department in Xi'an, China, supplied the patients. Investigators prepared the TCR beta libraries by applying iRepertoire HTBI primers and Arm-PCR of CDR3 regions. TCRdb fed the multiplex PCR reads into MiXCR, producing one record per CDR3 protein. This sample has roughly 360,000 distinct CDR3 sequences, with roughly 12% found just once. Germline V gene lookup returns CDR1 DFQATT and CDR2 SNEGSKA (reference sequence). CDR3 length: 17 residues. V was clipped by 2 bases and J by 2 bases; unmatched bases: 10. This same sample was also part of a study on T cells in Graves' hyperthyroidism and ophthalmopathy. That source notes: Initially, a first-round RT-PCR of the TCR CDR3 employed the HTBI primer set.

The chain couples TRBV20-1 to TRBJ2-3, with TRBD2 matching over 10 bases. Sequences were derived from peripheral blood mononuclear cells (PBMCs), sampled at new diagnosis, from a patient treated with antithyroid drugs. This clonotype was obtained from a woman younger than 30 with Graves disease. CDR3 in amino acids: CSARSSGGPMVTDTQYF. In DNA form, the CDR3 reads TGCAGTGCTAGATCTAGCGGGGGACCGATGGTCACAGATACGCAGTATTTT.